Sequencing of this T cell receptor (beta chain) was carried out in a study of T cell repertoires in cytomegalovirus infection. TCRdb called the reads again in MiXCR, with one record for every CDR3 protein. The data show 500,000 to 600,000 distinct CDR3 sequences, more than 15% seen once. V lost 3 bases and J 2 bases, leaving 14 bases between the germline ends. The CDR3 extends over 15 amino acids. The germline CDR1 and CDR2 sequences are SGHRS and YFSETQ. The V and J genes are TRBV5-1 and TRBJ1-1, with a tentative D call TRBD1 (5 bases). The receptor was derived from a human donor in good health (CMV status not recorded). Some clones in this sample may be carry-over from other donors' samples. Sequencing was performed on CD8+ T cells from PBMCs. CDR3 sequence: CASSSGPGLNTEAFF. The CDR3, as DNA: TGCGCCAGCAGCTCGGGACCGGGTCTTAACACTGAAGCTTTCTTT.